This T cell receptor beta chain comes out of a study of T cell repertoires in cytomegalovirus infection. TCRdb reprocessed the reads with MiXCR, giving one entry per CDR3 protein. This table has approximately 340,000 distinct CDR3 sequences, about 29% appearing once. This clonotype was found a few times. Antigen: not known. General study results and limits: Carriers of CMV plus the relevant HLA were identified by cumulative public TCR beta family frequency.

In germline, CDR1 is LNHDA, CDR2 SQIVND (reference sequence). Trimming stripped 6 bases from V and 8 bases from J, with 28 bases between. The CDR3 totals 17 residues. This clonotype originated in a human donor in good health (CMV status not recorded). Some clones in this sample may be carry-over from other donors' samples. The V call is TRBV19, the J call TRBJ1-2; weak D call: TRBD1 (6 bases). This material consisted of cultured PBMCs, taken from culture after CMV antigen stimulation. DNA for the CDR3: TGTGCCAGTAGCCAAAGACCCCGACGGGGGGGGCCGGGGGGCTACACCTTC. Protein product: CASSQRPRRGGPGGYTF.